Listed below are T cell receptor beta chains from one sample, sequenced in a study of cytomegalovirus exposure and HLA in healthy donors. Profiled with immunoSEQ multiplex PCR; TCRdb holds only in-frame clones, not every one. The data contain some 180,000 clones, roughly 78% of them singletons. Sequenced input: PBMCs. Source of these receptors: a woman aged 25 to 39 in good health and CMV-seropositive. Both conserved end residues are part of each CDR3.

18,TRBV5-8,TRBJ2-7,CASSPTKRGGTRPKEQYF
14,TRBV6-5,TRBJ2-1,CASRHTYSYNEQFF
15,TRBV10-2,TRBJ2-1,CASSEVPSGSNEQFF
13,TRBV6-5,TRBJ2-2,CATWGGDTGELFF
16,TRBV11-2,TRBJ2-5,CASSLVTSGSKETQYF
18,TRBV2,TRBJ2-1,CASSEEALLAGATHEQFF
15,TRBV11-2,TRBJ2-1,CASSLDGRGDNEQFF
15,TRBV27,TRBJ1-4,CASSLFPATNEKLFF
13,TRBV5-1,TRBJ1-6,CASSLAFNSPLHF
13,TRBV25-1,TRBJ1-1,CASSRGLSPEAFF
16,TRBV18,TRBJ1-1,CASSRLGQGQNTEAFF
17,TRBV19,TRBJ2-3,CASSLSGGSGSTDTQYF
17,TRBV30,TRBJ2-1,CAWSGSGPKSSYNEQFF
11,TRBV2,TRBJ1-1,CASSEAFRAFF
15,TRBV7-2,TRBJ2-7,CASSLSGGPIYEQYF
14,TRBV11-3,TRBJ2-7,CASRIGTGTYEQYF
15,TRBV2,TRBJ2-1,CASSGTSGRLNEQFF
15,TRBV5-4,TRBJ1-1,CASSHLDTPNTEAFF
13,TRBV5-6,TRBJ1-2,CASSPQGLYGYTF
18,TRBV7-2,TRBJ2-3,CASSFAPPGLGGTDTQYF
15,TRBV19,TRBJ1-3,CASSPTGSGGNTIYF
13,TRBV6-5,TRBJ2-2,CAIRTGNTGELFF
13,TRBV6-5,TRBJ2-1,CASSYQKSGEQFF
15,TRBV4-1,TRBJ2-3,CASSQGDSSTDTQYF
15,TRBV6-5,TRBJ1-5,CASSYSGRSNQPQHF
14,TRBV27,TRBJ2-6,CASSLSSGANVLTF
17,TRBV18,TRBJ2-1,CASSPPPSARAYNEQFF
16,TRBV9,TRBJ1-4,CASSPRAGATNEKLFF